Listed below are T cell receptor beta chains from one sample, sequenced in a study of control samples from healthy donors and cancer patients. The assay was immunoSEQ multiplex PCR, and TCRdb's table has in-frame clones only and misses some. The profile covers 70,000 or so clones, with nearly 90% appearing a single time and around a fifth taken by the ten largest. Sample: PBMCs. The source of these receptors is a man aged 60-69 years with lung cancer. Both conserved end residues are part of each CDR3. The order of the fields is CDR3 DNA, CDR3 protein, J gene, D gene, V gene, clone size. The D gene is left open where the match is weak. Expanded clones get a size class; other rows say once, few or many, or leave the size out.

cdr3_nt: TGTGCCAGCAGAGGGGGCGCTGGGAAAAGCAATCAGCCCCAGCATTTT
cdr3_aa: CASRGGAGKSNQPQHF
j_call: TRBJ1-5
d_call: TRBD1
v_call: TRBV2
clone_size: once

cdr3_nt: TGCAGCGTTGCTTTACAACAGGGTAGTAATCAGCCCCAGCATTTT
cdr3_aa: CSVALQQGSNQPQHF
j_call: TRBJ1-5
d_call: .
v_call: TRBV29-1
clone_size: .

cdr3_nt: TGTGCCTCCCTTGGGGGGAGAAGGGCGAACTATGGCTACACCTTC
cdr3_aa: CASLGGRRANYGYTF
j_call: TRBJ1-2
d_call: .
v_call: TRBV30
clone_size: .

cdr3_nt: TGTGCCAGCAGCTTGGTAGGGGGCGAGGAAAACACCTTC
cdr3_aa: CASSLVGGEENTF
j_call: TRBJ1-2
d_call: TRBD1
v_call: TRBV5-5
clone_size: .

cdr3_nt: TGTGCCTGGATTCCCGGTGGGGGGGGCTCAGTGTATGGCTACACCTTC
cdr3_aa: CAWIPGGGGSVYGYTF
j_call: TRBJ1-2
d_call: .
v_call: TRBV30
clone_size: .

cdr3_nt: TGTGCCAGCAGTCGCTCCTGGACCAAACTGGCGAACACCGGGGAGCTGTTTTTT
cdr3_aa: CASSRSWTKLANTGELFF
j_call: TRBJ2-2
d_call: .
v_call: TRBV6-6
clone_size: .

cdr3_nt: TGTGCCAGCAGCCAAGAAGAAGCCCGGAGGGGCTACACCTTC
cdr3_aa: CASSQEEARRGYTF
j_call: TRBJ1-2
d_call: .
v_call: TRBV3-1/TRBV3-2
clone_size: .

cdr3_nt: TGTGCCAGCAGCTTAGGATGGGGCAGGGTCGGAAACATTCAGTACTTC
cdr3_aa: CASSLGWGRVGNIQYF
j_call: TRBJ2-4
d_call: .
v_call: TRBV11-2
clone_size: .

cdr3_nt: TGTGCCAGCAGCTTAGTGGGACAGTCGGGAGAGACCCAGTACTTC
cdr3_aa: CASSLVGQSGETQYF
j_call: TRBJ2-5
d_call: TRBD1
v_call: TRBV7-9
clone_size: .

cdr3_nt: TGTGCCAGCTCACCAAAACAGGGCTACGAGCAGTACTTC
cdr3_aa: CASSPKQGYEQYF
j_call: TRBJ2-7
d_call: .
v_call: TRBV18
clone_size: .